The rows below give T cell receptor beta chains drawn from one sample of a study of blood T cell repertoires in COVID-19. Only in-frame clones appear in the TCRdb table, and some are missing; sequencing was by immunoSEQ multiplex PCR. The table shows 30,000 to 50,000 clones, with roughly 84% occurring only once. The sequenced sample was peripheral blood. These TCRs come from a man between 45 and 60 years old with active or convalescent COVID-19. Each CDR3 is given with its conserved first and last residue. Fields, in order: D gene, clone size, V gene, J gene, CDR3 protein, CDR3 DNA. D genes are given only for firm matches. Where a row states a size, it is once, few, many or the class of an expanded clone; other rows omit it.

>TRBD2|NA|TRBV7-8|TRBJ2-7
CASSMGLAGGHSASYEQYF
TGTGCCAGCAGCATGGGACTAGCGGGGGGCCATTCGGCCTCCTACGAGCAGTACTTC
>TRBD2|NA|TRBV5-1|TRBJ2-2
CASSFGSGGARRSGELFF
TGCGCCAGCAGCTTCGGTAGCGGGGGGGCCCGTCGGTCCGGGGAGCTGTTTTTT
>NA|NA|TRBV5-8|TRBJ1-1
CASSLRGQNTEAFF
TGTGCCAGCAGCTTAAGGGGCCAGAACACTGAAGCTTTCTTT
>TRBD2|NA|TRBV5-8|TRBJ2-3
CASSLALAGLTDTQYF
TGTGCCAGCAGCTTGGCTCTAGCGGGGCTCACAGATACGCAGTATTTT
>NA|NA|TRBV5-1|TRBJ1-3
CASSSGGQSSGNTIYF
TGCGCCAGCAGCTCCGGCGGCCAAAGCTCTGGAAACACCATATATTTT
>TRBD1|NA|TRBV24-1|TRBJ2-7
CATSDRRTGDQQYF
TGTGCCACCAGTGACCGCCGGACAGGGGACCAGCAGTACTTC
>NA|NA|TRBV11-3|TRBJ2-3
CASSSRQAPTDTQYF
TGTGCCAGCAGCTCCCGACAGGCGCCCACAGATACGCAGTATTTT
>NA|NA|TRBV27|TRBJ2-1
CASRVRGIYNEQFF
TGTGCCAGCAGGGTCCGGGGGATCTACAATGAGCAGTTCTTC
>NA|NA|TRBV10-2|TRBJ1-1
CASSEQYTEAFF
TGCGCCAGCAGTGAACAGTACACTGAAGCTTTCTTT
>NA|NA|TRBV3-1/TRBV3-2|TRBJ1-2
CASSQDRLYGYTF
TGTGCCAGCAGCCAAGACAGACTCTATGGCTACACCTTC
>NA|NA|TRBV12-2|TRBJ1-6
CASRLYSEDSPLHF
TGTGCAAGTCGCTTATACTCCGAGGATTCACCCCTCCACTTT
>NA|NA|TRBV30|TRBJ1-6
CAWSGRSSYNSPLHF
TGTGCCTGGAGTGGTAGGAGCTCCTATAATTCACCCCTCCACTTT
>NA|few|TRBV12-5|TRBJ2-2
CASGLFAQGYTGELFF
TGTGCTAGTGGTTTGTTCGCCCAGGGATACACCGGGGAGCTGTTTTTT
>NA|once|TRBV12-3/TRBV12-4|TRBJ2-7
CASSLGLSYEQYF
TGTGCCAGCAGTTTAGGTCTCAGCTACGAGCAGTACTTC
>TRBD1|NA|TRBV10-3|TRBJ2-7
CAISESGGQGMPYEQYF
TGTGCCATCAGTGAGTCGGGGGGACAGGGAATGCCCTACGAGCAGTACTTC
>NA|once|TRBV5-1|TRBJ1-1
CASSPDAGTNTEAFF
TGCGCCAGCAGCCCGGACGCGGGAACGAACACTGAAGCTTTCTTT
>TRBD2|NA|TRBV7-2|TRBJ2-5
CASSLSLRGGRQTQYF
TGTGCCAGCAGCTTAAGTTTGCGGGGGGGCCGACAGACCCAGTACTTC
>TRBD1|few|TRBV4-1|TRBJ1-2
CASSQPRQGAENYGYTF
TGCGCCAGCAGCCAACCCCGACAGGGGGCTGAGAACTATGGCTACACCTTC
>TRBD1|NA|TRBV7-8|TRBJ1-6
CASRQAPGQGNSPLHF
TGTGCCAGCAGACAAGCGCCAGGACAGGGGAATTCACCCCTCCACTTT
>NA|NA|TRBV6-5|TRBJ1-3
CASSYIKGRSGNTIYF
TGTGCCAGCAGTTATATCAAGGGGCGATCTGGAAACACCATATATTTT
>TRBD1|NA|TRBV7-2|TRBJ1-1
CASSFEGAPAFF
TGTGCCAGCAGCTTTGAGGGGGCGCCAGCTTTCTTT
>NA|NA|TRBV5-1|TRBJ2-2
CASSLVQVQTGELFF
TGCGCCAGCAGCTTGGTTCAGGTACAAACCGGGGAGCTGTTTTTT
>TRBD1|once|TRBV2|TRBJ1-5
CASRGQGAPQPQHF
TGTGCCAGCAGGGGACAGGGGGCCCCTCAGCCCCAGCATTTT
>TRBD2|NA|TRBV9|TRBJ2-5
CASSVEGSGGPETQYF
TGTGCCAGCAGCGTAGAAGGTAGCGGGGGGCCAGAGACCCAGTACTTC
>NA|few|TRBV12-3/TRBV12-4|TRBJ2-3
CASSYSDTQYF
TGTGCCAGCAGTTATTCGGATACGCAGTATTTT